The present entry profiles one T cell receptor (beta chain) with its context. This specimen belongs to a study of cytomegalovirus exposure and HLA in healthy donors. With 60 Vbeta and 13 Jbeta primers, the PCR was carried out. The table came from immunoSEQ multiplex PCR; TCRdb's copy has only in-frame clones and leaves some out. The sample has 150,000 or so clones; approximately 72% are singletons. The TCR comes from a man aged 18 to 30 in good health and CMV-seronegative. Sequenced input: PBMCs.

CDR3 loop: CASSVLTVNTGELFF. The CDR3 nucleotides read TGTGCCAGCAGTGTCTTGACAGTGAACACCGGGGAGCTGTTTTTT. The rearrangement uses TRBV2 and TRBJ2-2; D possibly corresponds to TRBD1 (5 bases). The V and J ends lost 4 bases and 1 base respectively, with 10 bases between them. The CDR3 runs to 15 residues. From germline, CDR1 is SNHLY and CDR2 FYNNEI.